This T cell receptor beta chain was found in a study of cytomegalovirus exposure and HLA in healthy donors (dated by TCRdb to 2016 to 2017). For the study in its entirety: According to an earlier analysis of 587 of the donors, some 180 million T cells yielded 120 million or so unique TCR beta sequences and approximately 280 Gb of sequence data. An early release covering roughly 600 HLA-typed donors comprised about 290 gigabases of sequencing data and tens of millions of unique TCR sequences. Among the roughly 390 genotyped donors, 81% belonged to the genetic ancestry cluster associated with self-reported Caucasian donors. The study aimed to test whether signatures of past pathogen exposure could be identified by cataloging public T cell receptors. Using immunosequencing, the study profiled T cell repertoires from about 610 subjects and related those repertoires to cytomegalovirus serostatus. In addition to the first cohort of 666 subjects, a separate validation cohort of about 120 different subjects was used. High-throughput TCR immunosequencing, statistical association of individual TCRs with disease status, and machine learning were combined to predict cytomegalovirus infection status. A later analysis re-analyzed previously published TCR beta repertoires from several hundred donors and added high-resolution HLA genotyping to study TCR occurrence patterns. Rather than using new phenotypic data, the later analysis identified candidate immune exposures from TCR beta sequences and from how often those sequences occurred across donors. To decide whether each TCR beta V gene segment behaved as functional or pseudogenic, an earlier analysis of nearly 600 of the donors relied on high-throughput TCR beta sequencing. Alongside the repertoire data, information on donor age, sex, ethnicity and CMV serostatus was compiled. A later genetic analysis took genome-wide SNP genotypes for about 65% of the 666 donors and used that subset as a discovery cohort. Every repertoire in the discovery cohort had been generated on one and the same sequencing platform. Both class I and class II loci were covered by HLA typing, at four-digit resolution. Typing coverage differed by locus: A, B, C, DRB1 and DQB1 were typed in about 629-640 donors, DQA1 in 500 to 550, DPA1 in around 580, and DPB1 in roughly 470. Four to six DR-DQ haplotypes were handled as single units for association and clustering, since linkage in the cohort was strong. On average, roughly 200,000 unique TCR beta nucleotide sequences were sequenced per donor among fewer than 500 genotyped donors of the cohort, with 15% to 20% of those sequences being non-productive.

Libraries came from the immunoSEQ multiplex PCR assay. A mixture of 60 forward primers for TCR Vbeta segments and 13 reverse primers for TCR Jbeta segments was used in the multiplex PCR. The CDR3 region of rearranged TCR beta genes was amplified from genomic DNA with a multiplex PCR assay. On the Illumina HiSeq System, the amplified TCR beta libraries were sequenced as 87-base-pair reads. As for the original processing: Across the roughly 670 repertoires, a later analysis counted some 81 million unique TCR beta chains, roughly 11 million of which were shared by at least two donors. Raw reads were error-corrected and collapsed into unique sequences by a nearest-neighbor algorithm in which closely related sequences were merged to remove PCR and sequencing errors. CDR3 sequences were aligned to IMGT reference sequences to assign V, D and J gene segments. Each retained sequence needed at least a six-nucleotide match to both a V gene segment and a J gene segment. Rearrangements were called productive when the CDR3 lacked stop codons and stayed in frame with V and J; all others were non-productive. Following IMGT convention, CDR3 was defined as the stretch from the second conserved V-encoded cysteine to the conserved J-encoded phenylalanine. The earlier analysis of fewer than 700 of the donors excluded sequences that lacked an unambiguous match to a single V gene segment. In an earlier analysis of a few hundred of the donors, V segments were called functional above 56.7% productive rearrangements and were called segregating when the between-donor standard deviation exceeded 5%. To diagnose cytomegalovirus status from the catalog of TCR beta chain sequences, a statistical classification framework was built. V and J gene assignment, in a later analysis, came from comparing TCR nucleotide sequences with IMGT/GENE-DB human TR gene sequences. A later analysis assigned CDR3 sequences and most-parsimonious VDJ recombination scenarios with the TCRdist pipeline. In a later analysis, each TCR beta chain was defined by its CDR3 amino acid sequence together with its V-gene family, and reads without a unique V-gene family were excluded. In a later analysis, 450 to 600 highly shared, low-generation-probability nucleotide sequences were removed to address suspected cross-contamination and a sequencing artifact. In a later analysis, a clonal expansion index was calculated for each public chain from normalized within-repertoire ranks of inferred template counts. A later analysis computed generation probabilities with a VDJ recombination model fitted to out-of-frame rearrangements, and checked the results against IGoR. Hypergeometric tests were used in a later analysis to score TCR-TCR, TCR-HLA and TCR-CMV co-occurrence, with a repertoire-size bias correction applied to the TCR pairs. In a later analysis, false discovery rates were estimated by permuting HLA or CMV assignments 20 times. In a later analysis, co-occurring TCRs were grouped with DBSCAN, and TCRdist sequence similarity was added when clustering was performed within HLA-allele-positive subsets. Co-occurrence clustering excluded repertoires with fewer than 30,000 or more than 120,000 public chains, plus five with anomalous nucleotide sharing. As stored in TCRdb, this immuneACCESS dataset retains in-frame rearrangements with V and J assigned. A fraction of the clones does not appear; measured against another copy, unresolved V genes explain less than half of the discrepancy, and the remainder lacks a known reason. D and trimming were read from the DNA, whereas the V and J calls and clone size are those reported in that table. Counted in this sample were fewer than 200,000 clones; approximately 80% of them appeared once. The ten largest clones add up to about 0.5% of the sample.

CDR1 KGHSH and CDR2 LQKENI were looked up in the germline V gene. Reading from cysteine to phenylalanine, the CDR3 counts 13 amino acids. Kept here is only the CDR3 DNA, which spans 39 bases and is read in frame from base 1. V loses 1 base, J loses 4 bases, and the germline ends lie 6 bases apart. In total, more than 500 healthy bone marrow donors made up the cohort. At the time of sampling, all cohort members were nominally healthy, though unrecorded immune exposures were likely present. The donor was CMV seronegative and was included in the group of about 400 seronegative cohort members. A peripheral blood sample was collected from each donor, and TCR beta sequencing was performed on peripheral blood mononuclear cells. Genomic DNA was extracted from the blood cell samples with the Qiagen DNeasy Blood Extraction Kit. Worth noting for this clone: The antigen it binds to is not known. One base away there is no much larger clone; base qualities are not given.

Points the paper makes about the study in general: Several of the top co-occurrence clusters appeared to be linked to parvovirus B19, influenza, CMV and Epstein-Barr virus, according to a later analysis. A further reported finding was that TCR beta sequences accurately predicted the HLA-A and HLA-B alleles for most subjects in the first cohort. In a later analysis, HLA-associated TCR beta chains were found to be more clonally expanded and to have lower generation probabilities than equally common non-associated chains. In a later analysis, about 17,000 TCR beta sequences were associated with specific HLA alleles at a false discovery rate of 0.05. In vitro tests confirmed that a few of the cytomegalovirus-associated TCR beta chains recognize cytomegalovirus antigens. Only TCR beta chains were sequenced in this cohort, and the absence of alpha or paired-chain data limited detectable features. The sequencing pipeline was judged likely to have produced a cluster of highly shared sequence variants as a technical artifact. Fewer than 20 rarely observed V segments, including chromosome 9 orphons, were excluded from the earlier analysis of several hundred of the donors because counts were too low. A total of fewer than 200 TCR beta chains were listed by the study as associated with cytomegalovirus. Because HLA typing was missing for some donors at each locus, association tests included only the typed subset. An association between a missense DCLRE1C variant and V-gene and J-gene trimming of TCR beta chains was found in a later genetic analysis and replicated in an independent cohort. The classifier was reported to diagnose cytomegalovirus status with high specificity and sensitivity in both the original and validation cohorts. Compared with the 666-donor mean, donors in an Asian-associated ancestry cluster had fewer N-insertions in productive TCRs, according to a later genetic analysis. Broadly in line with IMGT annotations, most TCR beta V segments showed up in productive rearrangements about 90% or about 30% of the time in an earlier analysis of roughly 590 of the donors. A later analysis found that most CMV-associated TCR beta chains appeared HLA-restricted, with HLA associations seemingly driven largely by CMV exposure. The authors suggested that the approach could potentially be generalized to other disease states and immunological phenotypes. Assigning TCR associations to individual alleles was difficult when HLA alleles, especially DR and DQ, strongly co-occurred. The 87-base-pair reads could not distinguish some IMGT-functional V segments, including TRBV6-2 and TRBV6-3, so those segments were excluded. The only immune exposure information available for the cohort was CMV serostatus. According to a later analysis, TCR association rates differed among HLA loci, with DRB1 alleles showing the most associated TCRs and HLA-C alleles showing the fewest. Correlated functional status among segregating V segments might be attributable to linkage disequilibrium, but an unknown experimental factor could not be ruled out. Across donors, most TCR sequences were observed very rarely, whereas some public TCRs were present in many individuals. The presence/absence analyses assumed that sequencing depth was roughly uniform across donors, and that assumption may not be true.

The chain employs TRBV18 and TRBJ2-3, and possibly TRBD2, on 6 matching bases. The receptor was isolated from a woman between 45 and 65 years old in good health and CMV-seronegative. The sequenced material came from PBMCs. The CDR3 protein: CASSPREADTQYF. At the DNA level, the sequence is TGTGCCAGCTCACCACGGGAGGCAGATACGCAGTATTTT.